This T cell receptor beta chain was recorded in a study of cytomegalovirus exposure and HLA in healthy donors. J gave up 5 bases and V 5 bases, and 9 bases lay outside the gene matches. The CDR3 runs to 15 residues. The germline V gene encodes CDR1 PRHDT and CDR2 FYEKMQ (reference sequence). Use of 60 Vbeta and 13 Jbeta primers characterized the PCR. Profiling relied on immunoSEQ multiplex PCR, and the TCRdb table lists in-frame clones only, not all of them. The sample lists about 120,000 clones, 83% occurring once. The specimen was PBMCs. The chain uses TRBV13 and TRBJ2-7, with TRBD1 identical over 10 bases. The clonotype originates from a middle-aged woman in good health and CMV-seropositive. In DNA, the CDR3 is TGTGCCAGCAGCCCCCGGGACAGGGGTTCCCACGAGCAGTACTTC. Protein: CASSPRDRGSHEQYF.